This entry lists 27 T cell receptor beta chains sequenced from one sample in a study of Graves' ophthalmopathy and Graves' hyperthyroidism. RNA transcripts were the source from which TCR beta CDR3 regions were amplified. An initial RT-PCR round employing HTBI primers preceded a second-round multiplex PCR. From the multiplex PCR reads, TCRdb called clonotypes with MiXCR, one entry per CDR3 protein. The data show some 160,000 distinct CDR3 sequences, roughly 36% seen once. Sequencing was carried out using peripheral blood. These receptors were taken from a man aged 30-40 years with Graves' ophthalmopathy.

V and J are TRBV2 and TRBJ1-5, with D possibly being TRBD1 (6 bases). Germline lookup yields CDR1 SNHLY and CDR2 FYNNEI. CDR3 length equals 13 residues. Trimming pared 8 bases from V and 4 bases from J, leaving 12 bases between. CDR3 bases: TGTGCCAGCTCCCGGGACATGAATCAGCCCCAGCATTTT. Encoded protein: CASSRDMNQPQHF. The full variable domain, in which reference TRBV2 and TRBJ1-5 provide the parts outside the CDR3, is EPEVTQTPSHQVTQMGQEVILRCVPISNHLYFYWYRQILGQKVEFLVSFYNNEISEKSEIFDDQFSVERPDGSNFTLKIRSTKLEDSAMYFCASSRDMNQPQHFGDGTRLSIL.

This clonotype appeared many times. The chain recombines TRBV20-1 with TRBJ2-5, with 14 bases matching TRBD2. CDR1 and CDR2 from the germline V gene are DFQATT and SNEGSKA (reference sequence). V was pared by 6 bases and J by 5 bases, with 5 bases of the junction left unmatched. The CDR3 loop spans 14 amino acids. The DNA of the CDR3 is TGCAGTGCGATTCGGACTAGCGGGAGGGAGACCCAGTACTTC. Translated: CSAIRTSGRETQYF.

This clonotype showed up many times. The chain links TRBV20-1 to TRBJ2-7; D is possibly TRBD2 (5 bases). V dropped 4 bases and J dropped 3 bases, with 16 bases sitting between them. Germline-derived CDR1 and CDR2 are DFQATT and SNEGSKA (reference sequence). The CDR3 runs to 14 residues. CDR3 protein: CSATAGTEGYEQYF. DNA for the CDR3: TGCAGTGCTACCGCAGGAACCGAGGGCTACGAGCAGTACTTC.

The sample holds a few counts of this clonotype. This chain uses TRBV28 with TRBJ2-5; no reliable D call. The CDR3 runs to 16 residues. CDR1 and CDR2 from the germline V gene are MDHEN and SYDVKM. Trimming shortened V by 4 bases and J by 5 bases, and 20 bases separated the two germline ends. The CDR3 spells CASSSIRDDLGETQYF. In nucleotides, the CDR3 is TGTGCCAGCAGTTCAATTCGTGACGATCTGGGGGAGACCCAGTACTTC. The whole variable domain, filled in from reference TRBV28 and TRBJ2-5, reads DVKVTQSSRYLVKRTGEKVFLECVQDMDHENMFWYRQDPGLGLRLIYFSYDVKMKEKGDIPEGYSVSREKKERFSLILESASTNQTSMYLCASSSIRDDLGETQYFGPGTRLLVL.

This clonotype showed up many times. V usage is TRBV12-3 or TRBV12-4 and J usage is TRBJ2-7; D might be TRBD2 (5 bases). CDR3 length: 15 amino acids. V lost 5 bases, J lost 2 bases, and 16 bases lay in between. The CDR3 coding sequence is TGTGCCAGCAGTCCCACCGGGATTCCCCCCTACGAGCAGTACTTC. It codes for CASSPTGIPPYEQYF.

At least ten counts were recorded for this clonotype. CDR3 bases: TGTGCCAGCACAGAGAACAGAGACCTCATTCAGCCCCAGCATTTT. Amino acids: CASTENRDLIQPQHF. The chain carries TRBV6-2 or TRBV6-3 and TRBJ1-5; D not resolved. Germline-derived CDR1 and CDR2 are MNHEY and SVGEGT. The CDR3 is 15 amino acids. V was pared by 7 bases and J by 6 bases, with 19 bases between.

The chain combines TRBV29-1 with TRBJ2-5, with D perhaps matching TRBD2 (5 bases). V was cut by 1 base and J by 0 bases, with 9 bases left in between. CDR1 and CDR2 from the germline V gene are SQVTM and ANQGSEA. CDR3 length: 14 residues. The CDR3 sequence is CSVEGGWNQETQYF. The DNA for the CDR3 is TGCAGCGTTGAAGGAGGGTGGAACCAAGAGACCCAGTACTTC. Complete variable domain (other parts from reference TRBV29-1 and TRBJ2-5): SAVISQKPSRDICQRGTSLTIQCQVDSQVTMMFWYRQQPGQSLTLIATANQGSEATYESGFVIDKFPISRPNLTFSTLTVSNMSPEDSSIYLCSVEGGWNQETQYFGPGTRLLVL.

This clonotype was found many times. The chain carries TRBV5-7 and TRBJ1-1; a weak D match, TRBD1 (6 bases). TRBV5-7 is flagged as an ORF with uncertain function. V gave up 2 bases and J gave up 6 bases, with 14 bases separating them. CDR3 length: 14 amino acids. This CDR3 is CASSFGQNNAEAFF. In nucleotides, the CDR3 is TGTGCCAGCAGCTTCGGACAGAATAACGCTGAAGCTTTCTTT.

This clonotype came up many times. V and J are TRBV29-1 and TRBJ2-7; 14 bases fit TRBD2. This CDR3 has 14 amino acids. The trim removed 7 bases at V and 7 bases at J, leaving 9 bases unmatched. In germline, CDR1 is SQVTM, CDR2 ANQGSEA. In nucleotides, the CDR3 is TGCAGCGCTACCGGGACTAGCGGGAGAGGAGAGCAGTACTTC. It translates to CSATGTSGRGEQYF.

The chain recombines TRBV20-1 with TRBJ2-7, with 8 bases lining up with TRBD2. This CDR3 has 16 amino acids. The junction had 14 bases not matched to a gene; V was cut back by 0 bases and J by 7 bases. CDR1 and CDR2 from the germline V gene are DFQATT and SNEGSKA (reference sequence). CDR3 protein: CSARDPVAGSQGEQYF. CDR3 DNA: TGCAGTGCTAGAGATCCCGTAGCGGGGTCCCAGGGAGAGCAGTACTTC.

There are many counts of this clonotype. The chain has TRBV28 and TRBJ2-5, with D maybe TRBD1 (6 bases). V was trimmed by 1 base and J by 6 bases, leaving 9 bases between them. The length of the CDR3 is 13 residues. CDR1 and CDR2 (germline): MDHEN, SYDVKM. CDR3 coding DNA: TGTGCCAGCAGTTTATACAGGGAGCAGACCCAGTACTTC. Residues: CASSLYREQTQYF.

The CDR3 region is CAISEISRGDGYTF. In nucleotides, the CDR3 is TGTGCCATCAGTGAAATCTCCAGAGGCGATGGCTACACCTTC. The chain has TRBV10-3 and TRBJ1-2; D is undetermined. Germline assignment: CDR1 ENHRY and CDR2 SYGVKD. V lost 3 bases, J lost 6 bases, and 14 bases lay in between. This CDR3 is built from 14 residues.

The chain has TRBV28 and TRBJ2-7; D perhaps matches TRBD2 (6 bases). The V end was cut by 6 bases, the J end by 7 bases, with 13 bases between. CDR1 is MDHEN and CDR2 is SYDVKM in the germline V gene. CDR3 size: 12 residues. CDR3 sequence (DNA): TGTGCCAGCAGGGGAGGCCGGGGGGAGCAGTACTTC. Its translation: CASRGGRGEQYF. The variable domain in full, with the rest retrieved from reference TRBV28 and TRBJ2-7, is DVKVTQSSRYLVKRTGEKVFLECVQDMDHENMFWYRQDPGLGLRLIYFSYDVKMKEKGDIPEGYSVSREKKERFSLILESASTNQTSMYLCASRGGRGEQYFGPGTRLTVT.

CDR3 nucleotides: TGTGCCAGCTTTTCCGGCAGTGGGGCCTACGAGCAGTACTTC. Protein product: CASFSGSGAYEQYF. The chain joins TRBV28 to TRBJ2-7; D gene ambiguous. The V and J ends lost 8 bases and 2 bases respectively, with 16 bases between them. The CDR3 is 14 amino acids. Germline values: CDR1 MDHEN, CDR2 SYDVKM.

The V gene is TRBV7-2, the J gene TRBJ1-6; D perhaps matches TRBD1 (6 bases). V lost 8 bases and J 3 bases, leaving 11 bases between the germline ends. In germline, CDR1 is SGHTA, CDR2 FQGNSA. This CDR3 region has 14 residues. This CDR3 reads CASRGQSYNSPLHF. DNA of the CDR3: TGTGCCAGCCGAGGACAGAGCTATAATTCACCCCTCCACTTT.

This clonotype was recorded at least ten times. The rearrangement uses TRBV5-8 and TRBJ2-5; D gene ambiguous. Per the germline V gene, CDR1 is SGHTS and CDR2 is YDEGEE. This CDR3 spans 12 amino acids. Deletions cut 7 bases from V and 5 bases from J, with 12 bases between. The CDR3 is CASAPSRETQYF. The DNA for the CDR3 is TGTGCCAGCGCTCCGTCTCGGGAGACCCAGTACTTC. The full variable domain, with the rest looked up from reference TRBV5-8 and TRBJ2-5, is EAGVTQSPTHLIKTRGQQATLRCSPISGHTSVYWYQQALGLGLQFLLWYDEGEERNRGNFPPRFSGRQFPNYSSELNVNALELEDSALYLCASAPSRETQYFGPGTRLLVL.

V gene TRBV12-3 or TRBV12-4 combines with J gene TRBJ1-1, with TRBD1 matching over 7 bases. Trimming at V came to 5 bases and at J to 10 bases, leaving 22 bases not matched to a gene. This CDR3 has 17 amino acids. The CDR3 DNA follows: TGTGCCAGCAGTCCCCCACAGGGGCCAGGAGGGCTATCTGGAGCTTTCTTT. Residues: CASSPPQGPGGLSGAFF.

The chain links TRBV6-1 to TRBJ1-1; no clear D. The V end lost 6 bases, the J end lost 2 bases, and 13 bases lay between the germline ends. The CDR3 has 14 amino acids. Looked up from germline, CDR1 is MNHNS and CDR2 is SASEGT. Here the CDR3 DNA reads TGTGCCAGCAGCCCCACCTGGGATAACACTGAAGCTTTCTTT. Amino acid sequence: CASSPTWDNTEAFF.

This clonotype occurred many times. The chain links TRBV7-2 to TRBJ2-5; 9 nucleotides agree with TRBD2. The CDR3 runs 15 residues. V shed 3 bases, J shed 5 bases, and the junction held 7 bases outside the gene matches. Germline CDR1 SGHTA, CDR2 FQGNSA. Written as DNA, the CDR3 is TGTGCCAGCAGCTTGGGCGGGAGGGCCTTTGAGACCCAGTACTTC. This gives the protein CASSLGGRAFETQYF.

The rearrangement links TRBV20-1 to TRBJ1-5; D might be TRBD1 (6 bases). The V and J ends lost 3 bases and 6 bases respectively, with 12 bases between them. The CDR3 extends over 13 amino acids. Per germline, CDR1 DFQATT and CDR2 SNEGSKA (reference sequence). The CDR3 loop is CSASPTGGQPQHF. The CDR3 bases are TGCAGTGCTAGCCCGACAGGTGGTCAGCCCCAGCATTTT.

The V gene is TRBV6-1, the J gene TRBJ1-6; 7 bases line up with TRBD1. V lost 7 bases, J lost 7 bases, and 4 bases stayed unmatched. The CDR3 spans 13 residues. Per germline, CDR1 MNHNS and CDR2 SASEGT. DNA of the CDR3: TGTGCCAGCACGGGACAGAACAATTCACCCCTCCACTTT. Amino acid sequence: CASTGQNNSPLHF.

This clonotype has just a few counts. The chain couples TRBV27 to TRBJ1-1, with 7 positions matching TRBD1. This CDR3 has 17 residues. Looked up from germline, CDR1 is MNHEY and CDR2 is SMNVEV (reference sequence). The ends lost 5 bases at V and 0 bases at J; junction bases unmatched: 12. CDR3 sequence (DNA): TGTGCCAGCAGTAGAGACAGGGTGAGCGGCATGAACACTGAAGCTTTCTTT. Translation: CASSRDRVSGMNTEAFF.

This clonotype was counted many times. The V gene is TRBV12-3 or TRBV12-4, the J gene TRBJ2-7; 7 bases match TRBD2. V gave up 5 bases and J gave up 3 bases; unmatched junction bases: 7. CDR3 length: 14 residues. CDR3 sequence (DNA): TGTGCCAGCAGTCTACAAAGCGGGGACTACGAGCAGTACTTC. Its translation: CASSLQSGDYEQYF.

The CDR3 DNA sequence: TGTGCCAGCAGTGAACTTGGAGGAGAGACCCAGTACTTC. The encoded protein is CASSELGGETQYF. This sequence joins TRBV25-1 and TRBJ2-5, with D perhaps matching TRBD2 (5 bases). Germline assignment: CDR1 MGHDK and CDR2 SYGVNS. The CDR3 contains 13 residues. V gave up 2 bases and J gave up 4 bases, with 8 bases separating them.

This clonotype was detected many times. The chain combines TRBV27 with TRBJ2-7; a weak D match, TRBD2 (7 bases). Deletions cut 2 bases from V and 7 bases from J, with 18 bases between. Looked up from germline, CDR1 is MNHEY and CDR2 is SMNVEV (reference sequence). The CDR3 is 15 amino acids. CDR3 protein: CASSLVSAGEGEQYF. Written as DNA, the CDR3 is TGTGCCAGCAGTTTAGTGTCGGCAGGGGAGGGGGAGCAGTACTTC.

This clonotype was seen repeatedly, ten times or more. This chain joins TRBV4-3 and TRBJ2-7; D is unresolved. Trimming removed 0 bases from V and 4 bases from J, with 7 bases in between. The CDR3 runs 13 residues. The germline V gene has CDR1 LGHNA and CDR2 YSLEER. The CDR3 bases are TGCGCCAGCAGCCAAGATCGAGCTTACGAGCAGTACTTC. It yields the protein CASSQDRAYEQYF.

This rearrangement joins TRBV6-2 or TRBV6-3 to TRBJ2-7; the D is unclear. Germline V gene data show CDR1 as MNHEY and CDR2 as SVGEGT. The CDR3 spans 16 residues. V lost 3 bases and J lost 1, with 16 bases in between. The CDR3: CASSYLRYRPSYEQYF. CDR3 DNA sequence: TGTGCCAGCAGTTATCTTCGTTACAGACCATCCTACGAGCAGTACTTC.